What follows are 8 T cell receptor beta chains derived from one specimen sequenced in a study of T-cell memory formation after mild COVID-19. TCRdb re-called the 5' RACE reads through MiXCR, storing one row per CDR3 protein. In the table there are roughly 150,000 distinct CDR3 sequences, 14% of which are singletons. The material sequenced was PBMCs or a T cell subset sorted from them (not recorded which). These receptors were obtained from an adult woman who had mild COVID-19 (a few samples of this study predate the infection). Cell type and time point are not known.

This clonotype appeared a few times. The rearrangement uses TRBV2 and TRBJ2-1, with TRBD2 identical over 10 bases. V lost 6 bases, J lost 9 bases, and 8 bases stayed unmatched. Looked up from germline, CDR1 is SNHLY and CDR2 is FYNNEI. The CDR3 sequence is 14 residues long. The chain's CDR3 is CASRSAGGLVEQFF. DNA for the CDR3: TGTGCCAGCAGGTCAGCGGGGGGGTTGGTTGAGCAGTTCTTC.

At least ten counts were recorded for this clonotype. This chain's CDR3 is CASSLTLSGARDTQYF. The CDR3 bases are TGTGCCAGCAGCTTGACACTCAGCGGGGCCCGGGATACGCAGTATTTT. This chain connects TRBV7-2 to TRBJ2-3, with 7 bases that match TRBD2. The length of the CDR3 is 16 residues. The germline gives CDR1 SGHTA, CDR2 FQGNSA. V lost 3 bases, J lost 6 bases, and 12 bases stayed unmatched. The entire variable domain, with the rest obtained from reference TRBV7-2 and TRBJ2-3, is as follows: GAGVSQSPSNKVTEKGKDVELRCDPISGHTALYWYRQSLGQGLEFLIYFQGNSAPDKSGLPSDRFSAERTGGSVSTLTIQRTQQEDSAVYLCASSLTLSGARDTQYFGPGTRLTVL.

This clonotype has only a few counts. The chain joins TRBV29-1 to TRBJ2-1, with TRBD2 as a possible D gene (6 bases). Trimming left V 4 bases short and J 0 bases short, with 7 bases between. Germline V gene sequence: CDR1 SQVTM, CDR2 ANQGSEA. The CDR3 contains 13 residues. This CDR3 is CSVGAGSYNEQFF. The CDR3 coding sequence is TGCAGCGTTGGAGCGGGCTCCTACAATGAGCAGTTCTTC.

This clonotype was counted a few times. The rearrangement uses TRBV5-1 and TRBJ1-3; 8 nucleotides match TRBD1. The CDR3 is 15 residues long. Germline CDR1 and CDR2: SGHRS and YFSETQ. V lost 4 bases to trimming and J lost 2 bases; unmatched junction nucleotides: 5. The chain's CDR3 is CASSTDRGPGNTIYF. In DNA, the CDR3 is TGCGCCAGCAGCACAGACAGGGGACCTGGAAACACCATATATTTT.

The rearrangement uses TRBV7-9 and TRBJ2-7, with 10 bases lining up with TRBD1. Per germline, CDR1 SEHNR and CDR2 FQNEAQ (reference sequence). CDR3 length: 14 amino acids. Trimming cost V 5 bases and J 4 bases; bases outside gene matches: 5. The CDR3 is CASSQTGGAYEQYF. In DNA, the CDR3 is TGTGCCAGCAGCCAGACAGGGGGCGCGTACGAGCAGTACTTC.

There are a few counts of this clonotype. The chain has TRBV7-3 and TRBJ1-1; a weak D match, TRBD1 (5 bases). The CDR3 is 16 residues long. V was pared by 0 bases and J by 5 bases, with 16 bases between. Germline V lookup: CDR1 SGHTA, CDR2 FQGTGA. The DNA of the CDR3 is TGTGCCAGCAGCTTAACGACGCCAGGGAAGGGAACTGAAGCTTTCTTT. It is translated as CASSLTTPGKGTEAFF.

This clonotype came up a few times. CDR3 nucleotides: TGTGCCAGCACCGAGAAGGGGCTAGCGGGGATCAATGAGCAGTTCTTC. Translation: CASTEKGLAGINEQFF. The chain recombines TRBV11-3 with TRBJ2-1, with TRBD2 identical over 9 bases. With V trimmed by 7 bases and J by 6 bases, 13 bases remained unmatched. The germline CDR1 and CDR2 sequences are SGHNT and YENEEA. The CDR3 has 16 residues.

The V and J genes are TRBV13 and TRBJ1-2; 8 positions match TRBD1. Germline loops: CDR1 PRHDT, CDR2 FYEKMQ (reference sequence). The V and J ends lost 5 bases and 4 bases, in that order; junction bases with no gene match: 3. The CDR3 extends over 13 amino acids. CDR3 DNA sequence: TGTGCCAGCAGCACTGGACAGGGCTATGGCTACACCTTC. It yields the protein CASSTGQGYGYTF. Full variable domain (missing parts from reference TRBV13 and TRBJ1-2): AAGVIQSPRHLIKEKRETATLKCYPIPRHDTVYWYQQGPGQDPQFLISFYEKMQSDKGSIPDRFSAQQFSDYHSELNMSSLELGDSALYFCASSTGQGYGYTFGSGTRLTVV.